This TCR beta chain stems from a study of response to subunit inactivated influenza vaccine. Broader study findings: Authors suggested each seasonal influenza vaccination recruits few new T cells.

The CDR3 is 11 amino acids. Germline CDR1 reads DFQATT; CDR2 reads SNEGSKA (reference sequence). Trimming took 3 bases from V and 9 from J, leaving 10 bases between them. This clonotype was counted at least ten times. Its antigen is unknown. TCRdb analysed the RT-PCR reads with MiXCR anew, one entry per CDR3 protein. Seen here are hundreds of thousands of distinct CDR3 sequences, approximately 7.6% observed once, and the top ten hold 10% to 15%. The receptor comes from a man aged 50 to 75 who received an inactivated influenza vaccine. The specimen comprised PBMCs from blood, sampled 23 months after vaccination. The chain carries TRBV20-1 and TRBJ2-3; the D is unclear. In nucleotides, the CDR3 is TGCAGTGCTAGTGTAGCCCCAACGCAGTATTTT. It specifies CSASVAPTQYF.